The 23 T cell receptor beta chains presented below share a single source sample, sequenced in a study of cytomegalovirus exposure and HLA in healthy donors. In the PCR, 60 Vbeta and 13 Jbeta primers were used. This table comes from immunoSEQ multiplex PCR, and its TCRdb copy is limited to in-frame clones, with some not included. The sample table sets out approximately 76,000 clones. The specimen was PBMCs. The receptor set was obtained from a young man in good health and CMV-seropositive.

This sequence joins TRBV6-4 and TRBJ1-2, with 9 positions matching TRBD1. CDR3 length: 15 residues. Germline-derived CDR1 and CDR2 are MRHNA and SNTAGT. The V segment lost 3 bases and the J segment 8 bases; nucleotides outside the gene matches: 10. The CDR3 here is CASSDLGQGIDGYTF. CDR3 DNA sequence: TGTGCCAGCAGTGATTTGGGACAGGGAATTGACGGCTACACCTTC.

V is TRBV19 and J is TRBJ2-7, with 7 bases that match TRBD2. CDR1 LNHDA and CDR2 SQIVND come from the germline V gene (reference sequence). The length of the CDR3 is 13 residues. The ends lost 8 bases at V and 5 bases at J; junction bases unmatched: 9. CDR3 bases: TGTGCCAGTGTCGGACGGGGGGACCACGAGCAGTACTTC. It specifies CASVGRGDHEQYF. Together with reference TRBV19 and TRBJ2-7, the CDR3 gives the full variable domain: DGGITQSPKYLFRKEGQNVTLSCEQNLNHDAMYWYRQDPGQGLRLIYYSQIVNDFQKGDIAEGYSVSREKKESFPLTVTSAQKNPTAFYLCASVGRGDHEQYFGPGTRLTVT.

The gene calls are TRBV28 and TRBJ2-1; 9 bases map to TRBD2. This CDR3 comprises 16 residues. From germline, CDR1 is MDHEN and CDR2 SYDVKM. V was pared by 0 bases and J by 1 base, with 1 base of the junction left unmatched. The CDR3 here is CASSLWTSGSYNEQFF. The CDR3 DNA follows: TGTGCCAGCAGTTTATGGACTAGCGGTTCCTACAATGAGCAGTTCTTC.

V gene TRBV2 combines with J gene TRBJ2-7; no clear D gene. V lost 2 bases, J lost 5 bases, and 13 bases lay in between. The germline gives CDR1 SNHLY, CDR2 FYNNEI. This CDR3 has 14 residues. CDR3 DNA: TGTGCCAGCAGTGAAAGTTGGCAGTCCGACGAGCAGTACTTC. Its protein is CASSESWQSDEQYF.

V gene TRBV9 combines with J gene TRBJ1-1; D call uncertain. Germline CDR1 is SGDLS and CDR2 is YYNGEE. The germline V and J ends were trimmed by 3 bases and 1 base, with 4 bases remaining between them. CDR3 size: 12 residues. In nucleotides, the CDR3 is TGTGCCAGCAGCGCCTGGAACACTGAAGCTTTCTTT. Its translation is CASSAWNTEAFF.

V is TRBV11-2 and J is TRBJ2-7; 9 bases agree with TRBD1. The CDR3 spans 14 residues. In germline, CDR1 is SGHAT, CDR2 FQNNGV. Trimming at V came to 5 bases and at J to 6 bases, leaving 8 bases not matched to a gene. CDR3 amino acids: CASSAGQGRPEQYF. The CDR3 bases are TGTGCCAGCAGCGCGGGACAGGGTAGGCCCGAGCAGTACTTC.

DNA for the CDR3: TGTGCCAGCAGCAAAGGACTTAACACCGGGGAGCTGTTTTTT. This encodes CASSKGLNTGELFF. The V and J genes are TRBV9 and TRBJ2-2; D is possibly TRBD2 (5 bases). V was cut by 4 bases and J by 2 bases, with 9 bases left in between. Germline V lookup: CDR1 SGDLS, CDR2 YYNGEE. This CDR3 is built from 14 residues.

The chain recombines TRBV28 with TRBJ1-1, with TRBD1 matching over 7 bases. Germline CDR1 and CDR2: MDHEN and SYDVKM. The CDR3 spans 17 residues. J gave up 5 bases and V 4 bases, and 16 bases lay outside the gene matches. The CDR3 here is CASSSFGQGGAKTEAFF. In nucleotides, the CDR3 is TGTGCCAGCAGTTCATTCGGGCAGGGGGGCGCAAAGACTGAAGCTTTCTTT.

J is TRBJ1-4 and V is TRBV5-4, with D maybe TRBD1 (6 bases). Germline values: CDR1 SGHNT, CDR2 YYREEE (reference sequence). This CDR3 region has 13 residues. The germline V and J ends were trimmed by 2 bases and 7 bases, with 9 bases remaining between them. The CDR3 region is CASSLQGGEKLFF. The CDR3 DNA reads TGTGCCAGCAGCTTACAGGGTGGTGAAAAACTGTTTTTT. Together with reference TRBV5-4 and TRBJ1-4, the CDR3 gives the full variable domain: ETGVTQSPTHLIKTRGQQVTLRCSSQSGHNTVSWYQQALGQGPQFIFQYYREEENGRGNFPPRFSGLQFPNYSSELNVNALELDDSALYLCASSLQGGEKLFFGSGTQLSVL.

V usage is TRBV29-1 and J usage is TRBJ1-4, with 8 bases lining up with TRBD1. V shed 4 bases and J 15 bases; nucleotides not matched to a gene: 7. The V gene's germline CDR1 is SQVTM and CDR2 ANQGSEA. CDR3 size: 11 residues. In DNA, the CDR3 is TGCAGCGTTGGAGGGCAGGGGGCTGTGTTTTTT. Protein product: CSVGGQGAVFF. Full variable domain (rest looked up from reference TRBV29-1 and TRBJ1-4): SAVISQKPSRDICQRGTSLTIQCQVDSQVTMMFWYRQQPGQSLTLIATANQGSEATYESGFVIDKFPISRPNLTFSTLTVSNMSPEDSSIYLCSVGGQGAVFFGSGTQLSVL.

This chain connects TRBV11-3 to TRBJ2-3; no definite D call. This CDR3 region has 14 residues. Trimming removed 5 bases from V and 0 bases from J, with 9 bases in between. The germline V gene encodes CDR1 SGHNT and CDR2 YENEEA. The CDR3 loop is CASSELGSTDTQYF. CDR3 DNA sequence: TGTGCCAGCAGCGAGCTGGGCAGCACAGATACGCAGTATTTT.

As DNA, the CDR3 is TGTGCCAGCCAACCTACCAATCAGCCCCAGCATTTT. Protein: CASQPTNQPQHF. This chain links TRBV6-1 with TRBJ1-5; D unclear. Germline V gene sequence: CDR1 MNHNS, CDR2 SASEGT. This CDR3 has 12 residues. Trimming took off 8 bases at V and 3 bases at J, with 8 bases between the two ends.

V gene TRBV6-5 combines with J gene TRBJ2-1; 10 bases are a match to TRBD2. Germline V gene data show CDR1 as MNHEY and CDR2 as SVGAGI. V dropped 6 bases and J dropped 9; count of bases not matched to a gene: 8. The CDR3 runs to 14 residues. This CDR3 reads CASSLGGLASEQFF. The DNA of the CDR3 is TGTGCCAGCAGCTTAGGGGGACTAGCGTCTGAGCAGTTCTTC.

This chain links TRBV13 with TRBJ1-1; D gene uncertain. Trimming stripped 5 bases from V and 0 bases from J, with 10 bases between. CDR1 and CDR2 (germline): PRHDT, FYEKMQ (reference sequence). This CDR3 has 14 residues. The CDR3: CASSPPLVNTEAFF. The CDR3 DNA is TGTGCCAGCAGCCCCCCCCTTGTGAACACTGAAGCTTTCTTT.

The chain recombines TRBV6-9 with TRBJ2-7; D perhaps matches TRBD1 (6 bases). Trimming stripped 5 bases from V and 4 bases from J, with 12 bases between. From germline, CDR1 is MNHGY and CDR2 SVAAGI. This CDR3 contains 13 residues. The CDR3: CASSTGQTYEQYF. The CDR3 coding sequence is TGTGCCAGCAGTACCGGACAGACATACGAGCAGTACTTC.

The chain is built from TRBV6-4 and TRBJ2-1, with TRBD2 matching over 7 bases. This CDR3 is built from 16 residues. Germline V lookup: CDR1 MRHNA, CDR2 SNTAGT. V shed 0 bases, J shed 4 bases, and the junction held 6 bases outside the gene matches. The CDR3 reads CASSDSISGAYNEQFF. CDR3 DNA: TGTGCCAGCAGTGACTCGATCAGCGGGGCTTACAATGAGCAGTTCTTC.

V gene TRBV4-1 combines with J gene TRBJ2-7; the D gene is possibly TRBD1 (5 bases). The CDR3 is made up of 15 amino acids. V lost 6 bases and J lost 1, with 16 bases in between. Germline V gene data show CDR1 as MGHRA and CDR2 as YSYEKL. CDR3 region: CASSPGQGPSYEQYF. The CDR3 DNA is TGCGCCAGCAGTCCCGGGCAGGGTCCTTCCTACGAGCAGTACTTC.

The V gene is TRBV5-1, the J gene TRBJ2-1; TRBD2 aligns across 10 bases. The germline CDR1 and CDR2 sequences are SGHRS and YFSETQ. The ends lost 5 bases at V and 4 bases at J; junction bases unmatched: 6. This CDR3 is 15 amino acids long. As DNA, the CDR3 is TGCGCCAGCAGTTCCGGGACTAGCGAATACAATGAGCAGTTCTTC. Protein: CASSSGTSEYNEQFF.

The chain carries TRBV6-4 and TRBJ2-1, with a weak D call TRBD2 (6 bases). This CDR3 comprises 13 residues. The germline V gene encodes CDR1 MRHNA and CDR2 SNTAGT. V dropped 4 bases and J dropped 8 bases, with 12 bases sitting between them. CDR3 coding DNA: TGTGCCAGCAGTGGGGACTTGCGGGATGAGCAGTTCTTC. Amino acids: CASSGDLRDEQFF.

DNA for the CDR3: TGTGCCAGCAGCCAAGATAAGGGGGCTGGCTACACCTTC. The encoded protein is CASSQDKGAGYTF. This chain links TRBV14 with TRBJ1-2; the match to TRBD1 covers 7 bases. The germline V gene has CDR1 SGHDN and CDR2 FVKESK. The CDR3 has 13 amino acids. V dropped 0 bases and J dropped 7; count of bases not matched to a gene: 2.

This sequence joins TRBV5-6 and TRBJ2-7; D may be TRBD1 (5 bases). Germline V gene lookup returns CDR1 SGHDT and CDR2 YYEEEE. V was cut by 3 bases and J by 4 bases, with 11 bases left in between. The CDR3 contains 13 residues. The CDR3 nucleotides read TGTGCCAGCAGCTCAGACAGCGAGTACGAGCAGTACTTC. It encodes CASSSDSEYEQYF. The full variable domain, completed using reference TRBV5-6 and TRBJ2-7, is DAGVTQSPTHLIKTRGQQVTLRCSPKSGHDTVSWYQQALGQGPQFIFQYYEEEERQRGNFPDRFSGHQFPNYSSELNVNALLLGDSALYLCASSSDSEYEQYFGPGTRLTVT.

The CDR3 region has the DNA TGTGCCAGTAGTGAAGGGACAGGGGATTCACCCCTCCACTTT. As protein: CASSEGTGDSPLHF. The chain is built from TRBV19 and TRBJ1-6, with 10 bases that match TRBD1. The germline V gene encodes CDR1 LNHDA and CDR2 SQIVND (reference sequence). The CDR3 sequence is 14 residues long. With 5 bases clipped from V and 8 bases from J, the junction kept 3 bases outside the gene matches. Full variable domain (rest looked up from reference TRBV19 and TRBJ1-6): DGGITQSPKYLFRKEGQNVTLSCEQNLNHDAMYWYRQDPGQGLRLIYYSQIVNDFQKGDIAEGYSVSREKKESFPLTVTSAQKNPTAFYLCASSEGTGDSPLHFGNGTRLTVT.

The chain carries TRBV5-1 and TRBJ2-7, with a weak D call TRBD2 (6 bases). V lost 0 bases and J lost 5, with 12 bases in between. CDR3 length equals 14 residues. Germline lookup yields CDR1 SGHRS and CDR2 YFSETQ. The CDR3 here is CASSLGARGNEQYF. As DNA, the CDR3 is TGCGCCAGCAGCTTGGGAGCCCGGGGGAACGAGCAGTACTTC.